The source of this T cell receptor (beta chain) is a study of pediatric ulcerative colitis. Sequencing was at survey level. TCRdb's table, derived via immunoSEQ multiplex PCR, lists solely in-frame clones and lacks some. The sample yields under 20,000 clones, roughly four fifths seen once. Rectal tissue came from one to two pinch biopsies taken at colonoscopy. Ulcerative colitis patients received no immunosuppressive medication before the diagnostic colonoscopy. This receptor was taken from a boy aged 5-17 years with moderate ulcerative colitis. What was sequenced was gut tissue.

CDR3 region: CASSLGRRGTLYEQYF. Here the CDR3 DNA reads TGCGCCAGCAGCTTGGGACGGCGCGGGACCCTATACGAGCAGTACTTC. The rearrangement joins TRBV5-1 to TRBJ2-7, with D possibly being TRBD2 (6 bases). Germline loops: CDR1 SGHRS, CDR2 YFSETQ. V was pared by 0 bases and J by 4 bases, with 17 bases between. The CDR3 length is 16 residues.